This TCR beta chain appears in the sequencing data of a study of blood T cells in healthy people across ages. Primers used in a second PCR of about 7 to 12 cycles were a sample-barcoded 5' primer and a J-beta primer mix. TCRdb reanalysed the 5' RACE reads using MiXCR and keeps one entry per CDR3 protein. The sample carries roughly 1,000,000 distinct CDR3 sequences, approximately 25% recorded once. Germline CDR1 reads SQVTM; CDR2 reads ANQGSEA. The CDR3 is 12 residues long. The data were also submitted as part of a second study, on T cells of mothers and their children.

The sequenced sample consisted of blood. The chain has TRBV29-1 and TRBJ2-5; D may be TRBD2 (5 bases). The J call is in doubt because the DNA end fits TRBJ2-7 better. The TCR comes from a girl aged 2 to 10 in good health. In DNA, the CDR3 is TGCAGCGCAACGGGAATTTTGTACGAGCAGTACTTC. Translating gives CSATGILYEQYF.